The rows below give T cell receptor beta chains drawn from one sample of a study of cytomegalovirus exposure and HLA in healthy donors. The method was immunoSEQ multiplex PCR; TCRdb's version includes in-frame clones alone and lacks a portion of them. The table lists more than 100,000 clones, roughly 9.6% of them singletons, with more than 6.5% in the top ten. Sequencing was carried out using PBMCs. The source of these receptors is a woman in her forties in good health and CMV-seropositive. Both conserved end residues are part of each CDR3. Each record gives: J gene, V gene, CDR3 protein.

J: TRBJ1-4
V: TRBV5-8
CDR3: CASSLPGIQNEKLFF

J: TRBJ2-7
V: TRBV7-4
CDR3: CASSPGGLGGYEQYF

J: TRBJ1-2
V: TRBV9
CDR3: CASSVGGSGYGYTF

J: TRBJ2-7
V: TRBV5-1
CDR3: CASSLGGPGQPTPYF

J: TRBJ2-7
V: TRBV6-1
CDR3: CASSGFELTGGHEQYF

J: TRBJ2-4
V: TRBV2
CDR3: CASSARFLAKNIQYF

J: TRBJ1-5
V: TRBV19
CDR3: CASSATGMVPNQPQHF

J: TRBJ1-4
V: TRBV7-8
CDR3: CASSFAPGLSEKLFF

J: TRBJ1-6
V: TRBV5-1
CDR3: CASSSGQGDNSPLHF

J: TRBJ1-1
V: TRBV5-6
CDR3: CASSLAGTMNTEAFF

J: TRBJ1-6
V: TRBV6-1
CDR3: CASSEIGVSGTNSPLHF

J: TRBJ2-1
V: TRBV7-2
CDR3: CASSLGRGANNEQFF

J: TRBJ1-1
V: TRBV2
CDR3: CASSDEQVLNTEAFF

J: TRBJ1-5
V: TRBV5-1
CDR3: CASSSTGDGQPQHF

J: TRBJ1-3
V: TRBV5-6
CDR3: CASSLGRTGFIYF

J: TRBJ1-1
V: TRBV6-6
CDR3: CASSTTGDTEAFF

J: TRBJ1-1
V: TRBV9
CDR3: CASSVVLGTEAFF

J: TRBJ2-1
V: TRBV18
CDR3: CASSPVSLDGGYNEQFF

J: TRBJ2-1
V: TRBV5-6
CDR3: CASSEGLATDEQFF

J: TRBJ1-1
V: TRBV7-9
CDR3: CASSLEASRAPRTEAFF

J: TRBJ2-3
V: TRBV10-3
CDR3: CAIRTSWTETDTQYF

J: TRBJ2-5
V: TRBV9
CDR3: CASSPTGFQETQYF

J: TRBJ2-1
V: TRBV19
CDR3: CASSIMGQSSNEQFF

J: TRBJ2-7
V: TRBV11-3
CDR3: CASSNRDYEQYF

J: TRBJ1-5
V: TRBV2
CDR3: CASSQGVQPQHF

J: TRBJ1-2
V: TRBV7-2
CDR3: CASSAEATGMGGYTF

J: TRBJ2-7
V: TRBV13
CDR3: CASSRDRDYEQYF

J: TRBJ2-1
V: TRBV5-4
CDR3: CASSLLAGGGNDEQFF

J: TRBJ2-1
V: TRBV4-3
CDR3: CASSPGLNNEQFF

J: TRBJ1-1
V: TRBV21-1
CDR3: CASSKEVGAKGVNTEAFF

J: TRBJ2-2
V: TRBV5-1
CDR3: CASKVSDRRYTGELFF

J: TRBJ1-3
V: TRBV5-1
CDR3: CASSSGTSSGNTIYF

J: TRBJ2-1
V: TRBV7-2
CDR3: CASSWELAGGGEQFF

J: TRBJ1-4
V: TRBV11-2
CDR3: CASSFQGARGEKLFF

J: TRBJ1-1
V: TRBV7-9
CDR3: CASTQQGPLTEAFF

J: TRBJ2-1
V: TRBV5-1
CDR3: CASSLVSGGVNYNEQFF

J: TRBJ1-3
V: TRBV15
CDR3: CATSKRGGAAGNTIYF

J: TRBJ1-5
V: TRBV23-1
CDR3: CASRRRTADYSNQPQHF

J: TRBJ2-3
V: TRBV6-5
CDR3: CASRAPGQGTDTQYF

J: TRBJ2-1
V: TRBV5-1
CDR3: CASSSGLAGPSSYNEQFF

J: TRBJ1-1
V: TRBV2
CDR3: CASSGGRALGTEAFF

J: TRBJ1-4
V: TRBV6-1
CDR3: CASKGGANEKLFF

J: TRBJ2-3
V: TRBV2
CDR3: CASSEGWTGSSTDTQYF

J: TRBJ2-1
V: TRBV5-1
CDR3: CASSLNSGGAVEQFF

J: TRBJ1-4
V: TRBV4-1
CDR3: CASSQGGPAAGIEKLFF

J: TRBJ1-3
V: TRBV18
CDR3: CASSLLTGDSGNTIYF

J: TRBJ2-7
V: TRBV21-1
CDR3: CATKRAGPSYEQYF

J: TRBJ2-1
V: TRBV7-9
CDR3: CASKSTGGSYNEQFF

J: TRBJ2-3
V: TRBV5-1
CDR3: CVNRDSHSTDTQYF

J: TRBJ1-1
V: TRBV5-1
CDR3: CASSEGQNTEAFF

J: TRBJ1-2
V: TRBV18
CDR3: CASSATGDYGYTF

J: TRBJ2-1
V: TRBV4-3
CDR3: CASSQEKWVGEQFF

J: TRBJ1-5
V: TRBV2
CDR3: CASSAGGPQHF